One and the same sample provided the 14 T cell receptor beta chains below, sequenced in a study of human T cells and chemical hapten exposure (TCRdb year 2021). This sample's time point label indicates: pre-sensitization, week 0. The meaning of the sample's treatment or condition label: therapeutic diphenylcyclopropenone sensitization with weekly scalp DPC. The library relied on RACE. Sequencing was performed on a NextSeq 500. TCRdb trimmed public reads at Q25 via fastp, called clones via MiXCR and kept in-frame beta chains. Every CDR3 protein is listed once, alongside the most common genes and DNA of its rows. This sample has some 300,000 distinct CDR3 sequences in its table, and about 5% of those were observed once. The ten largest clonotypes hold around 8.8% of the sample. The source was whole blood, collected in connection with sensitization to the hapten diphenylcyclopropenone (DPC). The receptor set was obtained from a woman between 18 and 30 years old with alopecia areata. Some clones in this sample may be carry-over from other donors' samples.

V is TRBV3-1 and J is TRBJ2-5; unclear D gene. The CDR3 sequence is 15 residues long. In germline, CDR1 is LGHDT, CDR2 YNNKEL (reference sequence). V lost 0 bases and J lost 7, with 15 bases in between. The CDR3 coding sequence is TGTGCCAGCAGCCAAGAGAGAACCAGCCGTTCGACCCAGTACTTC. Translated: CASSQERTSRSTQYF.

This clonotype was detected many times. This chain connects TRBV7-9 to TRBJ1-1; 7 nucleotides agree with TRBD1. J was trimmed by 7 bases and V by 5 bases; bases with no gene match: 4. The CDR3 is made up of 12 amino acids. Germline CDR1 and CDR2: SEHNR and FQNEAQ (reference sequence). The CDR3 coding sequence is TGTGCCAGCAGCCTGAGACAGGGTGAAGCTTTCTTT. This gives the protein CASSLRQGEAFF.

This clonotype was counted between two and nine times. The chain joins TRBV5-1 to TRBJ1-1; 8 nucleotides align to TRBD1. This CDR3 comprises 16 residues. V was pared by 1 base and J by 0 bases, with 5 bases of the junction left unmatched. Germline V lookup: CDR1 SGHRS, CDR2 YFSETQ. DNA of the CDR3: TGCGCCAGCAGCTTGTTGACAGGGGCCGTGAACACTGAAGCTTTCTTT. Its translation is CASSLLTGAVNTEAFF.

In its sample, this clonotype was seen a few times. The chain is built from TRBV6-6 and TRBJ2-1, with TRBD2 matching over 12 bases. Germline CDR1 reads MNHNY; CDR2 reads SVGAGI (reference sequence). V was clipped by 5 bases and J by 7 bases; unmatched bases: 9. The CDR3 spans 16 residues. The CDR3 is CASSARLAGVGNEQFF. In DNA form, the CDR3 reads TGTGCCAGCAGTGCCCGACTAGCGGGGGTGGGGAATGAGCAGTTCTTC.

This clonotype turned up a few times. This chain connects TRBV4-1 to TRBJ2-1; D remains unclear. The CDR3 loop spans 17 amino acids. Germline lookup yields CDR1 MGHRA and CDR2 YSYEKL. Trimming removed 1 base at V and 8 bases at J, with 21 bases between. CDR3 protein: CASSQVGRALGLDEQFF. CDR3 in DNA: TGCGCCAGCAGCCAAGTTGGTCGGGCCTTGGGTTTGGATGAGCAGTTCTTC.

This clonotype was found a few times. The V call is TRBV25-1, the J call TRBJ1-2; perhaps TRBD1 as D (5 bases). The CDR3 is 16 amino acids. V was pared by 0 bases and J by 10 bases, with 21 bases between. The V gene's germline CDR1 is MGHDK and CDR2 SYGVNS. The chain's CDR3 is CASSEYIPGTVGDYTF. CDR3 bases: TGTGCCAGCAGTGAATATATCCCCGGGACGGTGGGCGACTACACCTTC.

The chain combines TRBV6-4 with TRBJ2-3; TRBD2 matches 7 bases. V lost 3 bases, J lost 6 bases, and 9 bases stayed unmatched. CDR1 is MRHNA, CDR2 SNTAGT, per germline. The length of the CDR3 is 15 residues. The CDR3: CASSERTSDSDTQYF. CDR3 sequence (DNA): TGTGCCAGCAGTGAGAGGACTAGTGATTCGGATACGCAGTATTTT.

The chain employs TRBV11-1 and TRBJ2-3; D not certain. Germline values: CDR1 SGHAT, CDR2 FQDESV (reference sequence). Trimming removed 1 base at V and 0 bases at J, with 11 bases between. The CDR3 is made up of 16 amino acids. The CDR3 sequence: CASSLVGRGSTDTQYF. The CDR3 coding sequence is TGTGCCAGCAGCTTAGTCGGACGAGGTAGCACAGATACGCAGTATTTT.

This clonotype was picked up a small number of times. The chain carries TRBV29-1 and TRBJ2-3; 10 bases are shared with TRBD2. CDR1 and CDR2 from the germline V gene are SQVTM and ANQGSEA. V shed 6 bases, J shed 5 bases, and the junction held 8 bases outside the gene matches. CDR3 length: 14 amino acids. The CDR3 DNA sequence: TGCAGCGTAGGGAGGACTAGCGGAGGAGATACGCAGTATTTT. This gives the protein CSVGRTSGGDTQYF.

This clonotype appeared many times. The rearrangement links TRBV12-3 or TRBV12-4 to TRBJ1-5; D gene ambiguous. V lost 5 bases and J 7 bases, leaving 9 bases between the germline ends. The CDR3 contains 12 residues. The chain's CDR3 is CASSLPRQPQHF. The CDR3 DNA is TGTGCCAGCAGTCTCCCCAGGCAGCCCCAGCATTTT.

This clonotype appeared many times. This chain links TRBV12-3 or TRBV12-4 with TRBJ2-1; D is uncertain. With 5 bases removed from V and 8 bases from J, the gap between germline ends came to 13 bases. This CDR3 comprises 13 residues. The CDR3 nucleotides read TGTGCCAGCAGTCCTCGAGGAGTCGATGAGCAGTTCTTC. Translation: CASSPRGVDEQFF.

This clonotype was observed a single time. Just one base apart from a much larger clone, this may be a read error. The CDR3 nucleotides are TGTGCCAGCAGGGTAGCGGGGGACGCGAACATCGGGGAGCTGTTTTTT. Its protein is CASRVAGDANIGELFF. The chain links TRBV28 to TRBJ2-2; 9 bases line up with TRBD2. The length of the CDR3 is 16 residues. The germline V gene has CDR1 MDHEN and CDR2 SYDVKM.

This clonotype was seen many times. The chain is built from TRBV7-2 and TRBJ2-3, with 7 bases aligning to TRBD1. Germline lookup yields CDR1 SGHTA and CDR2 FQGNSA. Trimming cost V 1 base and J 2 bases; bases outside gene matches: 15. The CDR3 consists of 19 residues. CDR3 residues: CASSLEEGEDRRDTDTQYF. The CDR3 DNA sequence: TGTGCCAGCAGCTTAGAAGAGGGTGAGGACAGGAGAGACACAGATACGCAGTATTTT.

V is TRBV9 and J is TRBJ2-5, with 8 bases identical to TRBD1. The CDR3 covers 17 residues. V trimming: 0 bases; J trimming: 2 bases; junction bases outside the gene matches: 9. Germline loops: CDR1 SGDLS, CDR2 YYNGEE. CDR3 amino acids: CASSVEAWGDRQETQYF. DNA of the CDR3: TGTGCCAGCAGCGTAGAGGCGTGGGGGGACAGGCAAGAGACCCAGTACTTC.